What follows are 9 T cell receptor beta chains derived from one specimen sequenced in a study of blood T cell repertoires in COVID-19. Repertoires were generated with immunoSEQ multiplex PCR, while TCRdb's copy carries only in-frame clones and drops some. In the table there are roughly 300,000 clones, around 86% of which are singletons. Input material: peripheral blood. The source is a woman in her sixties or seventies with active or convalescent COVID-19.

CDR3 residues: CASSLSPRRGLGNEQFF. CDR3 in DNA: TGCGCCAGCAGCTTGAGCCCCCGCAGGGGGCTCGGTAATGAGCAGTTCTTC. The rearrangement joins TRBV5-1 to TRBJ2-1; TRBD1 agrees at 8 bases. Germline lookup yields CDR1 SGHRS and CDR2 YFSETQ. J lost 7 bases, V lost 1 base, and 13 bases had no gene match. This CDR3 contains 17 residues.

The genes are TRBV12-5 and TRBJ1-3; D may be TRBD1 (6 bases). The germline V gene has CDR1 LGHNT and CDR2 FRNRAP. The CDR3 loop spans 12 amino acids. Deletions cut 2 bases from V and 8 bases from J, with 7 bases between. CDR3 residues: CASGLHRDTIYF. In DNA form, the CDR3 reads TGTGCTAGTGGTTTGCACAGGGACACCATATATTTT.

This chain joins TRBV24-1 and TRBJ2-3; tentatively, D is TRBD2 (6 bases). Germline V lookup: CDR1 KGHDR, CDR2 SFDVKD. Trimming took off 4 bases at V and 4 bases at J, with 14 bases between the two ends. CDR3 length: 15 residues. The CDR3: CATSDPGDASDTQYF. In DNA form, the CDR3 reads TGTGCCACCAGTGACCCGGGAGATGCCTCAGATACGCAGTATTTT.

V is TRBV7-2 and J is TRBJ2-3, with TRBD2 as a possible D gene (5 bases). Germline CDR1 is SGHTA and CDR2 is FQGNSA. V lost 5 bases and J 5 bases, leaving 8 bases between the germline ends. The CDR3 runs 12 residues. The CDR3 loop is CASSRGRDTQYF. The CDR3 bases are TGTGCCAGCAGCCGTGGGAGAGATACGCAGTATTTT.

This clone was recorded only once. V is TRBV5-4 and J is TRBJ1-3; no firm D call. Trimming removed 3 bases from V and 5 bases from J, with 3 bases in between. The CDR3 sequence is 11 residues long. The V gene's germline CDR1 is SGHNT and CDR2 YYREEE (reference sequence). This chain's CDR3 is CASSSRNTIYF. The CDR3 region has the DNA TGTGCCAGCAGCTCCAGAAACACCATATATTTT.

In this sample, this clone turned up a few times. This chain connects TRBV5-4 to TRBJ2-2, with a weak D call TRBD2 (6 bases). V was trimmed by 4 bases and J by 1 base, leaving 11 bases between them. The germline CDR1 and CDR2 sequences are SGHNT and YYREEE (reference sequence). The CDR3 is 15 amino acids. The CDR3 here is CASSGGLGNTGELFF. The DNA for the CDR3 is TGTGCCAGCAGCGGGGGACTTGGGAACACCGGGGAGCTGTTTTTT.

This clone has only one observation. The chain joins TRBV7-2 to TRBJ1-6; 7 bases fit TRBD1. J was trimmed by 8 bases and V by 3 bases; bases with no gene match: 7. Germline assignment: CDR1 SGHTA and CDR2 FQGNSA. The CDR3 runs 15 residues. The CDR3 DNA sequence: TGTGCCAGCAGCTTGGCAGGGGGTGGCTATTCACCCCTCCACTTT. This encodes CASSLAGGGYSPLHF. The variable domain in full, completed from reference TRBV7-2 and TRBJ1-6, reads GAGVSQSPSNKVTEKGKDVELRCDPISGHTALYWYRQSLGQGLEFLIYFQGNSAPDKSGLPSDRFSAERTGGSVSTLTIQRTQQEDSAVYLCASSLAGGGYSPLHFGNGTRLTVT.

This chain connects TRBV6-6 to TRBJ1-5, with D maybe TRBD1 (6 bases). Trimming pared 6 bases from V and 0 bases from J, leaving 12 bases between. The CDR3 is 15 residues long. The V gene's germline CDR1 is MNHNY and CDR2 SVGAGI (reference sequence). In DNA, the CDR3 is TGTGCCAGCAGCAAGACAGGTTTTAGCAATCAGCCCCAGCATTTT. Protein product: CASSKTGFSNQPQHF.

This CDR3 is CASSPTGGAEAFF. DNA for the CDR3: TGTGCCAGCAGCCCGACAGGGGGGGCTGAAGCTTTCTTT. The V and J genes are TRBV7-9 and TRBJ1-1; 9 bases align to TRBD1. With V trimmed by 5 bases and J by 6 bases, 4 bases remained unmatched. The CDR3 totals 13 residues. Per the germline V gene, CDR1 is SEHNR and CDR2 is FQNEAQ (reference sequence).